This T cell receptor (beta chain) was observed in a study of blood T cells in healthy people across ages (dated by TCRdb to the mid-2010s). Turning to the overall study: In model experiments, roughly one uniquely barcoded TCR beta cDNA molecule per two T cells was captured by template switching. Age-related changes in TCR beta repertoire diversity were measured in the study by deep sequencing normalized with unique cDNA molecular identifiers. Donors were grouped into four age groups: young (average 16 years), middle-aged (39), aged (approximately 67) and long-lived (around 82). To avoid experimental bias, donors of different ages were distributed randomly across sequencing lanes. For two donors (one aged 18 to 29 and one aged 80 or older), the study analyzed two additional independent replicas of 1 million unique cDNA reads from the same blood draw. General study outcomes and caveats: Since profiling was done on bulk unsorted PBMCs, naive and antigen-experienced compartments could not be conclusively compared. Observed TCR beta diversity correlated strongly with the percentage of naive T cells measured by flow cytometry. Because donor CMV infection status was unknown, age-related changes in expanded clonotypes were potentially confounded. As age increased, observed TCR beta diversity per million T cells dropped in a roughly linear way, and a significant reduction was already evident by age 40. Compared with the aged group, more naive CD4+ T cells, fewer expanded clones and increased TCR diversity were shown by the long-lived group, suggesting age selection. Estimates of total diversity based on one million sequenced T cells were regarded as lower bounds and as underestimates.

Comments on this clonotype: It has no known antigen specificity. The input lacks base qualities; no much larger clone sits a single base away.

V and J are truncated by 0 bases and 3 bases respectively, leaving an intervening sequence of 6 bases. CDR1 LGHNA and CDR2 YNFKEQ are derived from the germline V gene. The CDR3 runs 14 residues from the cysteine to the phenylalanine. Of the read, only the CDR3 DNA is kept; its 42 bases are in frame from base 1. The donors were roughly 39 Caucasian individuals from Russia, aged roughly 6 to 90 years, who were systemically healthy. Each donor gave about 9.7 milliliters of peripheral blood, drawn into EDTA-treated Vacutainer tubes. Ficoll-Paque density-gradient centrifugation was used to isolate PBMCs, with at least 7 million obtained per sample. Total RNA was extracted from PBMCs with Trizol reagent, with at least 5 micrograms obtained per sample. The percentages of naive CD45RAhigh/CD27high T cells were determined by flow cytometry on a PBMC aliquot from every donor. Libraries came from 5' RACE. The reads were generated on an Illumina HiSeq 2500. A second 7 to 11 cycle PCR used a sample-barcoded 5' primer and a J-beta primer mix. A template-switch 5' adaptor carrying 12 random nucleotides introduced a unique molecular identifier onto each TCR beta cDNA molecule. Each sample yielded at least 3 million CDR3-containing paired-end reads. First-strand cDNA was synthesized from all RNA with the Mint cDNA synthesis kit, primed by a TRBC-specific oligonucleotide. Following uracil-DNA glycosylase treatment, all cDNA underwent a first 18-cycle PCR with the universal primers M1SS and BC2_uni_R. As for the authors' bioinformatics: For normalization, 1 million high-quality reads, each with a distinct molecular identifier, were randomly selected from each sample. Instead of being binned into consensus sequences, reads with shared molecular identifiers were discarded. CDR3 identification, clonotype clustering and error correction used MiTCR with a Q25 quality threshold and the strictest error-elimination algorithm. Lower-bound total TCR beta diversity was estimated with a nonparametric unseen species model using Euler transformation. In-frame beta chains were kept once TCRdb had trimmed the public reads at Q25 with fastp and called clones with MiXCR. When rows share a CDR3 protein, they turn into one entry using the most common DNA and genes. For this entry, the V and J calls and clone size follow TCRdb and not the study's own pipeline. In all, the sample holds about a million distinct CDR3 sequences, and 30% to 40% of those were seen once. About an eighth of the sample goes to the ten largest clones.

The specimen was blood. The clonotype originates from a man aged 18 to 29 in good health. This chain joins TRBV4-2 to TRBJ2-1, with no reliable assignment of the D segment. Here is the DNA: TGTGCCAGCAGCCAAGAGTGGGACTACAATGAGCAGTTCTTC. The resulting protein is CASSQEWDYNEQFF.